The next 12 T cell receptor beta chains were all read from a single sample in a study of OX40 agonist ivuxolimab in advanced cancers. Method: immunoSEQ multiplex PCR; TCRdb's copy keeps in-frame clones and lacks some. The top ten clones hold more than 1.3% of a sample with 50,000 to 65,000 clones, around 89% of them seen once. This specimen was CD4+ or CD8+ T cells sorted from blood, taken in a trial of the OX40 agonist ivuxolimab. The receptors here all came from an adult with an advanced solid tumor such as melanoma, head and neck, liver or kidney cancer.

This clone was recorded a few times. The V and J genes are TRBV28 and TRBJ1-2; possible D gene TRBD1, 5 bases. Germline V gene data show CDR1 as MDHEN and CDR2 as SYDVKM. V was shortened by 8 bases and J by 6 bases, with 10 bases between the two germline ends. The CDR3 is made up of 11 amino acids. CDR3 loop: CASGRADGYTF. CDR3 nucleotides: TGTGCCAGCGGCAGGGCGGATGGCTACACCTTC.

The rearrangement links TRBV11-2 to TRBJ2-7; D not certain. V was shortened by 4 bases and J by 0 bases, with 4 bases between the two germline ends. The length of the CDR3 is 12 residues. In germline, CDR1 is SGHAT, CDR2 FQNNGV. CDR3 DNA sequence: TGTGCCAGCAGCTCCAGCTCCTACGAGCAGTACTTC. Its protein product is CASSSSSYEQYF. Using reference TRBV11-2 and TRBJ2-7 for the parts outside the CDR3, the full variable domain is EAGVAQSPRYKIIEKRQSVAFWCNPISGHATLYWYQQILGQGPKLLIQFQNNGVVDDSQLPKDRFSAERLKGVDSTLKIQPAKLEDSAVYLCASSSSSYEQYFGPGTRLTVT.

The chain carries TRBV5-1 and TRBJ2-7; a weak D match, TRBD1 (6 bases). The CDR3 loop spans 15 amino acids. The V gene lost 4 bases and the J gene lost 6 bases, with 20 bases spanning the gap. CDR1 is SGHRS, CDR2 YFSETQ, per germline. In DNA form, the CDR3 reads TGCGCCAGCAGCCAGCAGATGCCACAGGGACGCGAGCAGTACTTC. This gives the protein CASSQQMPQGREQYF.

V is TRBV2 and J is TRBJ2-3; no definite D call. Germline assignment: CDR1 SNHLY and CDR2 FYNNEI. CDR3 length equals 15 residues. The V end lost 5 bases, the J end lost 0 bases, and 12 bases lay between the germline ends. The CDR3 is CASSLEKGSTDTQYF. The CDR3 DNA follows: TGTGCCAGCAGTTTGGAAAAGGGAAGCACAGATACGCAGTATTTT.

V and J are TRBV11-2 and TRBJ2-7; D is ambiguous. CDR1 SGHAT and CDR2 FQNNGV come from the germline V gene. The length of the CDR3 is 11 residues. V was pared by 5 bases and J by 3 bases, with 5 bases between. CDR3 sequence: CASSLLYEQYF. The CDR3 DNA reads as TGTGCCAGCAGCCTACTCTACGAGCAGTACTTC.

The CDR3 nucleotides are TGTGCCTGGAGTCCTCGACAGCAAAGCTCTGGAAACACCATATATTTT. It yields the protein CAWSPRQQSSGNTIYF. This chain links TRBV30 with TRBJ1-3; tentative D call: TRBD1 (5 bases). The CDR3 consists of 16 residues. Germline V gene lookup returns CDR1 GTSNPN and CDR2 SVGIG (reference sequence). The ends were cut back, 2 bases at V and 0 bases at J, with 14 bases in the middle.

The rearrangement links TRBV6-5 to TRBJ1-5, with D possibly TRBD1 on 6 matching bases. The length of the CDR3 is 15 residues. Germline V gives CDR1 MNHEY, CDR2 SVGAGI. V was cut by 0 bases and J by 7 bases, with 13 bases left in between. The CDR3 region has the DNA TGTGCCAGCAGTTACTCCTCCCTGACAGGACAGCCCCAGCATTTT. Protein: CASSYSSLTGQPQHF.

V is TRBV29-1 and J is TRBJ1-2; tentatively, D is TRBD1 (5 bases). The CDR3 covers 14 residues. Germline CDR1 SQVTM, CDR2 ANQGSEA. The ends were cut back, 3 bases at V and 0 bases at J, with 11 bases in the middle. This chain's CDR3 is CSVEIGETNYGYTF. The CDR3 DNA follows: TGCAGCGTTGAGATAGGGGAGACTAACTATGGCTACACCTTC.

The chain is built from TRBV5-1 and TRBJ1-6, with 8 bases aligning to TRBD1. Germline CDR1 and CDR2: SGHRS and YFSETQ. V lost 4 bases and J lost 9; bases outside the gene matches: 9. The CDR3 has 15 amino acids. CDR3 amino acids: CASSQSGTGVSPLHF. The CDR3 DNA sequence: TGCGCCAGCAGCCAGTCCGGGACAGGAGTTTCACCCCTCCACTTT.

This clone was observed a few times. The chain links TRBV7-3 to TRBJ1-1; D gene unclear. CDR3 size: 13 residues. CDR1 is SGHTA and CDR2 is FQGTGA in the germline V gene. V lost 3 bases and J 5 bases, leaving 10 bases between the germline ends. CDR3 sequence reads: CASSFRVATEAFF. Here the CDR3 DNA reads TGTGCCAGCAGCTTCCGGGTCGCGACTGAAGCTTTCTTT. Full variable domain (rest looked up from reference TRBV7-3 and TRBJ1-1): GAGVSQTPSNKVTEKGKYVELRCDPISGHTALYWYRQSLGQGPEFLIYFQGTGAADDSGLPNDRFFAVRPEGSVSTLKIQRTERGDSAVYLCASSFRVATEAFFGQGTRLTVV.

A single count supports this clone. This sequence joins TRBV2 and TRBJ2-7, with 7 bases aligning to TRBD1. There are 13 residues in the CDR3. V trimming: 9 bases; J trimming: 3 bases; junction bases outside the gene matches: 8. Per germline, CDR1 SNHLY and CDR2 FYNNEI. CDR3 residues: CASHAGTDYEQYF. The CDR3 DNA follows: TGTGCCAGTCATGCCGGGACAGACTACGAGCAGTACTTC. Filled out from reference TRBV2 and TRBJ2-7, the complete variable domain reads EPEVTQTPSHQVTQMGQEVILRCVPISNHLYFYWYRQILGQKVEFLVSFYNNEISEKSEIFDDQFSVERPDGSNFTLKIRSTKLEDSAMYFCASHAGTDYEQYFGPGTRLTVT.

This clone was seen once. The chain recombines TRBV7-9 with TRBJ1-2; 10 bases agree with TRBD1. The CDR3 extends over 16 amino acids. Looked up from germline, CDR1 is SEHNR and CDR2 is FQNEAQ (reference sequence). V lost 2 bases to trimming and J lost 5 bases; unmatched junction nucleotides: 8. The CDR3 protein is CASSLSGDRGSYGYTF. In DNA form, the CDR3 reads TGTGCCAGCAGCTTATCTGGGGACAGGGGCTCGTATGGCTACACCTTC.